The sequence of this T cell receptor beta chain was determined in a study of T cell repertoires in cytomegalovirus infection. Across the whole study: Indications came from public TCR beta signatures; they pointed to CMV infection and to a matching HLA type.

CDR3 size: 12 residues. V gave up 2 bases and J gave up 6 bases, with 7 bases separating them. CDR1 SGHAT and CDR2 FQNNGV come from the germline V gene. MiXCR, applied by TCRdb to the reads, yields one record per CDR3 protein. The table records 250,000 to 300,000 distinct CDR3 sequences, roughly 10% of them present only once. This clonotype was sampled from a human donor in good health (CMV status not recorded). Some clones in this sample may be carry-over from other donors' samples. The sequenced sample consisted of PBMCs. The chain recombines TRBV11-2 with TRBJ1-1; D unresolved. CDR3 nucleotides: TGTGCCAGCAGCTTAATGACCGCTGAAGCTTTCTTT. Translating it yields CASSLMTAEAFF.